This is a list of T cell receptor beta chains from one sample in a study of shared clonotypes between healthy human individuals. This table comes from immunoSEQ multiplex PCR, and its TCRdb copy is limited to in-frame clones, with some not included. This sample has over a million clones, with about 96% found just once. The sequencing sample was made of naive CD4+ T cells sorted from blood. These receptor sequences come from a man in his thirties or forties in good health. The CDR3 runs from the conserved cysteine through the conserved F or W. Each record gives: clone size, CDR3 length, J gene, D gene, V gene, CDR3 protein, CDR3 DNA. The D gene is left open where the match is weak. Clone size is not always given. Where it is, it says once, few, many or a class for expanded clones.

abundance: .; len: 15; j_gene: TRBJ1-4; d_gene: TRBD1; v_gene: TRBV27; CDR3aa: CASSLGDRAPLKLFF; CDR3nt: TGTGCCAGCAGTTTAGGGGACAGGGCGCCTCTCAAACTGTTTTTT
abundance: .; len: 17; j_gene: TRBJ2-1; d_gene: TRBD2; v_gene: TRBV5-1; CDR3aa: CASSSGLAGVLYNEQFF; CDR3nt: TGCGCCAGCAGCTCCGGACTAGCGGGAGTATTGTACAATGAGCAGTTCTTC
abundance: .; len: 17; j_gene: TRBJ1-1; d_gene: TRBD1; v_gene: TRBV5-1; CDR3aa: CASSPQDRARTYTEAFF; CDR3nt: TGCGCCAGCAGCCCTCAAGACAGGGCCAGAACCTACACTGAAGCTTTCTTT
abundance: .; len: 15; j_gene: TRBJ1-1; d_gene: .; v_gene: TRBV19; CDR3aa: CASSRQPRVNTEAFF; CDR3nt: TGTGCCAGTAGTAGACAACCTCGGGTGAACACTGAAGCTTTCTTT
abundance: .; len: 12; j_gene: TRBJ1-5; d_gene: .; v_gene: TRBV28; CDR3aa: CASSPPGQPQHF; CDR3nt: TGTGCCAGCAGTCCCCCGGGTCAGCCCCAGCATTTT
abundance: .; len: 14; j_gene: TRBJ1-5; d_gene: .; v_gene: TRBV9; CDR3aa: CASSGNRSGQPQHF; CDR3nt: TGTGCCAGCAGCGGTAACAGGTCTGGCCAGCCCCAGCATTTT
abundance: .; len: 17; j_gene: TRBJ1-2; d_gene: TRBD1; v_gene: TRBV19; CDR3aa: CASSPDGTGGASLGYTF; CDR3nt: TGTGCCAGTAGTCCCGACGGGACAGGGGGCGCCTCTCTAGGCTACACCTTC
abundance: once; len: 14; j_gene: TRBJ1-1; d_gene: .; v_gene: TRBV29-1; CDR3aa: CSVGGGRARTEAFF; CDR3nt: TGCAGCGTTGGGGGGGGCAGGGCGAGGACTGAAGCTTTCTTT
abundance: .; len: 13; j_gene: TRBJ1-1; d_gene: .; v_gene: TRBV7-2; CDR3aa: CASSYETAGRAFF; CDR3nt: TGTGCCAGCAGCTACGAGACCGCAGGGAGAGCTTTCTTT
abundance: once; len: 12; j_gene: TRBJ1-2; d_gene: TRBD1; v_gene: TRBV10-3; CDR3aa: CAIRGTDYGYTF; CDR3nt: TGTGCCATCAGGGGGACAGACTATGGCTACACCTTC
abundance: .; len: 16; j_gene: TRBJ2-7; d_gene: .; v_gene: TRBV29-1; CDR3aa: CSVGDTGGGRTYEQYF; CDR3nt: TGCAGCGTTGGGGATACGGGAGGGGGCAGGACCTACGAGCAGTACTTC
abundance: .; len: 14; j_gene: TRBJ2-1; d_gene: .; v_gene: TRBV7-9; CDR3aa: CASSSTGTYNEQFF; CDR3nt: TGTGCCAGCAGCTCGACAGGAACCTACAATGAGCAGTTCTTC
abundance: .; len: 15; j_gene: TRBJ2-7; d_gene: TRBD2; v_gene: TRBV2; CDR3aa: CASSERTSPTYEQYF; CDR3nt: TGTGCCAGCAGTGAAAGGACTAGCCCCACCTACGAGCAGTACTTC
abundance: .; len: 15; j_gene: TRBJ1-4; d_gene: .; v_gene: TRBV7-9; CDR3aa: CASSLASGHGEKLFF; CDR3nt: TGTGCCAGCAGCTTAGCGTCAGGGCATGGGGAAAAACTGTTTTTT
abundance: .; len: 15; j_gene: TRBJ2-3; d_gene: .; v_gene: TRBV4-1; CDR3aa: CASSQVWRVGDTQYF; CDR3nt: TGCGCCAGCAGCCAAGTTTGGCGGGTCGGAGATACGCAGTATTTT
abundance: .; len: 15; j_gene: TRBJ2-1; d_gene: TRBD1; v_gene: TRBV6-6; CDR3aa: CASRTGTGVHNEQFF; CDR3nt: TGTGCCAGCAGAACCGGGACAGGGGTCCACAATGAGCAGTTCTTC
abundance: .; len: 15; j_gene: TRBJ2-7; d_gene: .; v_gene: TRBV13; CDR3aa: CASSFRRGPSYEQYF; CDR3nt: TGTGCCAGCAGCTTTCGCCGCGGCCCCTCCTACGAGCAGTACTTC
abundance: .; len: 14; j_gene: TRBJ1-2; d_gene: .; v_gene: TRBV5-4; CDR3aa: CASTEPTGGGGYTF; CDR3nt: TGTGCCAGCACCGAACCTACGGGGGGCGGGGGCTACACCTTC
abundance: .; len: 14; j_gene: TRBJ1-2; d_gene: TRBD1; v_gene: TRBV18; CDR3aa: CASSPKTGNYGYTF; CDR3nt: TGTGCCAGCTCACCCAAGACAGGGAACTATGGCTACACCTTC
abundance: .; len: 13; j_gene: TRBJ2-2; d_gene: .; v_gene: TRBV11-2; CDR3aa: CASRSTYTGELFF; CDR3nt: TGTGCCAGCAGGTCAACATACACCGGGGAGCTGTTTTTT
abundance: .; len: 17; j_gene: TRBJ1-5; d_gene: .; v_gene: TRBV5-6; CDR3aa: CASSSRTEAYSNQPQHF; CDR3nt: TGTGCCAGCAGCAGCAGGACCGAGGCTTATAGCAATCAGCCCCAGCATTTT
abundance: .; len: 16; j_gene: TRBJ2-5; d_gene: TRBD2; v_gene: TRBV9; CDR3aa: CASSPHLQRERETQYF; CDR3nt: TGTGCCAGCAGCCCCCACCTCCAGCGGGAGCGGGAGACCCAGTACTTC
abundance: .; len: 10; j_gene: TRBJ2-1; d_gene: .; v_gene: TRBV29-1; CDR3aa: CSVRDNEQFF; CDR3nt: TGCAGCGTTCGCGACAATGAGCAGTTCTTC
abundance: .; len: 15; j_gene: TRBJ2-6; d_gene: .; v_gene: TRBV15; CDR3aa: CATSRGGAGANVLTF; CDR3nt: TGTGCCACCAGCAGAGGGGGCGCTGGGGCCAACGTCCTGACTTTC
abundance: once; len: 18; j_gene: TRBJ2-3; d_gene: TRBD2; v_gene: TRBV9; CDR3aa: CASSAPPRGGRRVITQYF; CDR3nt: TGTGCCAGCAGCGCCCCCCCTCGGGGCGGGAGAAGGGTAATAACGCAGTATTTT
abundance: .; len: 15; j_gene: TRBJ2-1; d_gene: .; v_gene: TRBV7-9; CDR3aa: CASSFLRSRYNEQFF; CDR3nt: TGTGCCAGCAGCTTTTTGCGGTCGCGGTACAATGAGCAGTTCTTC
abundance: .; len: 15; j_gene: TRBJ2-3; d_gene: .; v_gene: TRBV4-2; CDR3aa: CASSPHPGGTDTQYF; CDR3nt: TGTGCCAGCAGCCCACACCCTGGAGGCACAGATACGCAGTATTTT
abundance: .; len: 16; j_gene: TRBJ2-1; d_gene: TRBD2; v_gene: TRBV5-6; CDR3aa: CASSPEWTSGYNEQFF; CDR3nt: TGTGCCAGCAGCCCGGAGTGGACTAGTGGTTACAATGAGCAGTTCTTC
abundance: .; len: 13; j_gene: TRBJ2-3; d_gene: TRBD2; v_gene: TRBV7-8; CDR3aa: CASSLGSGGTQYF; CDR3nt: TGTGCCAGCAGCTTGGGTTCGGGAGGTACGCAGTATTTT